The 18 T cell receptor beta chains below come from one sample, sequenced in a study of patients and donors after allogeneic stem cell transplantation. TCRdb re-derived calls from the RT-PCR reads in MiXCR, one entry per CDR3 protein. Of about a million distinct CDR3 sequences in the sample, roughly 18% are singletons; the top ten hold around 6%. Sample: blood, either unsorted or a sorted T cell fraction (not recorded which). These receptors originate from a human donor who was either an allogeneic HSCT recipient or a stem cell or donor lymphocyte infusion donor (not recorded which). It is not recorded whose cells these are; they may come from a transplant donor.

This clonotype has ten or more counts. This chain connects TRBV24-1 to TRBJ2-1; 9 positions match TRBD2. Germline assignment: CDR1 KGHDR and CDR2 SFDVKD. The CDR3 length is 15 residues. V gave up 12 bases and J gave up 7 bases; unmatched junction bases: 15. CDR3 protein: CAATFSRGGDNEQFF. The DNA for the CDR3 is TGTGCCGCAACCTTCTCGCGGGGGGGAGATAATGAGCAGTTCTTC.

The chain employs TRBV5-1 and TRBJ2-2, with a tentative D call TRBD2 (5 bases). The CDR3 runs to 15 residues. Looked up from germline, CDR1 is SGHRS and CDR2 is YFSETQ. Between the trimmed V and J ends, which lost 1 base and 8 bases, there was a span of 15 bases. CDR3 loop: CASSLRSRGAGELFF. The CDR3, as DNA: TGCGCCAGCAGCTTGAGGTCCCGGGGAGCAGGGGAGCTGTTTTTT.

This clonotype has a handful of counts. The chain carries TRBV7-9 and TRBJ2-7; 11 bases agree with TRBD1. The V segment lost 5 bases and the J segment 3 bases; nucleotides outside the gene matches: 6. Germline V gene data show CDR1 as SEHNR and CDR2 as FQNEAQ (reference sequence). The CDR3 spans 15 residues. CDR3: CASSLGQGAFYEQYF. The CDR3 bases are TGTGCCAGCAGCCTCGGACAGGGGGCCTTCTACGAGCAGTACTTC.

This chain's CDR3 is CASSQDLGRVNQPQHF. In DNA, the CDR3 is TGTGCCAGCAGCCAAGATCTGGGCAGGGTCAATCAGCCCCAGCATTTT. V usage is TRBV4-2 and J usage is TRBJ1-5; TRBD1 might be the D (5 bases). Germline-derived CDR1 and CDR2 are LGHNA and YNFKEQ. The V end was cut by 0 bases, the J end by 3 bases, with 12 bases between. The CDR3 is 16 amino acids.

The chain is built from TRBV10-3 and TRBJ2-3; the match to TRBD2 covers 12 bases. CDR1 ENHRY and CDR2 SYGVKD come from the germline V gene. CDR3 length: 16 residues. V lost 10 bases and J lost 0; bases outside the gene matches: 8. This CDR3 is CATALAGGPSTDTQYF. DNA for the CDR3: TGTGCCACCGCACTAGCGGGGGGCCCTAGCACAGATACGCAGTATTTT.

This clonotype has a handful of counts. CDR3 protein: CASSHEQKRFEAFF. The CDR3 nucleotides read TGTGCCAGCAGCCATGAACAGAAGCGATTTGAAGCTTTCTTT. The rearrangement links TRBV7-9 to TRBJ1-1; D is undetermined. This CDR3 spans 14 amino acids. Germline assignment: CDR1 SEHNR and CDR2 FQNEAQ (reference sequence). V dropped 5 bases and J dropped 7 bases, with 17 bases sitting between them.

V is TRBV20-1 and J is TRBJ2-2; D may match TRBD1 or TRBD2 (5 bases each). The V end was cut by 3 bases, the J end by 5 bases, with 13 bases between. CDR1 is DFQATT and CDR2 is SNEGSKA in the germline V gene (reference sequence). There are 14 residues in the CDR3. For the CDR3, the DNA is TGCAGTGCTAGTATTACGTGGGGGACCGGGGAGCTGTTTTTT. It specifies CSASITWGTGELFF.

This clonotype was recorded a few times. The chain combines TRBV10-3 with TRBJ1-4; TRBD1 matches 7 bases. The CDR3 is 15 residues long. The V gene's germline CDR1 is ENHRY and CDR2 SYGVKD. The J segment lost 4 bases and the V segment lost 3 bases, leaving 5 bases of the junction unmatched. The CDR3 DNA is TGTGCCATCAGTGAAGAAGACAGGGATAATGAAAAACTGTTTTTT. Protein product: CAISEEDRDNEKLFF.

The chain is built from TRBV20-1 and TRBJ2-1; 11 nucleotides line up with TRBD2. Trimming removed 4 bases from V and 2 bases from J; junction bases left unmatched: 7. CDR1 and CDR2 (germline): DFQATT, SNEGSKA (reference sequence). This CDR3 comprises 16 residues. The CDR3 DNA is TGCAGTGCTATCCTCGGGACTAGCGGCCCCTACAATGAGCAGTTCTTC. It encodes CSAILGTSGPYNEQFF.

This clonotype came up a few times. J is TRBJ1-1 and V is TRBV4-1; 7 positions agree with TRBD1. V lost 3 bases to trimming and J lost 12 bases; unmatched junction nucleotides: 10. CDR1 and CDR2 from the germline V gene are MGHRA and YSYEKL. This CDR3 has 13 amino acids. The CDR3 reads CASSHQDRSGSFF. CDR3 coding DNA: TGCGCCAGCAGCCACCAGGACAGGAGTGGCTCTTTCTTT.

V and J are TRBV20-1 and TRBJ1-1, with 8 bases aligning to TRBD1. Germline V CDR1 and CDR2: DFQATT, SNEGSKA (reference sequence). J lost 3 bases, V lost 1 base, and 7 bases had no gene match. The CDR3 runs to 15 residues. The CDR3 spells CSARGVRGQDTEAFF. As DNA, the CDR3 is TGCAGTGCTAGAGGTGTCAGGGGGCAGGACACTGAAGCTTTCTTT.

This clonotype was counted only a few times. V usage is TRBV3-1 and J usage is TRBJ2-7; 7 positions agree with TRBD2. Germline CDR1 is LGHDT and CDR2 is YNNKEL (reference sequence). With V trimmed by 4 bases and J by 4 bases, 7 bases remained unmatched. The CDR3 runs to 14 residues. The CDR3 coding sequence is TGTGCCAGCAGCCCTGGGGGACTACAGTACGAGCAGTACTTC. Translating gives CASSPGGLQYEQYF.

This clonotype was counted only a few times. The V call is TRBV5-6, the J call TRBJ2-7, with no clear D. This CDR3 spans 13 amino acids. Germline V gene sequence: CDR1 SGHDT, CDR2 YYEEEE. V lost 0 bases to trimming and J lost 5 bases, with 9 bases between them. Written as DNA, the CDR3 is TGTGCCAGCAGCTTGGAGGGCAGACACGAGCAGTACTTC. Residues: CASSLEGRHEQYF.

This clonotype was observed a few times. The V gene is TRBV6-1, the J gene TRBJ2-1; 9 bases agree with TRBD1. Trimming removed 5 bases from V and 9 bases from J; junction bases left unmatched: 5. Germline V CDR1 and CDR2: MNHNS, SASEGT. The CDR3 length is 13 residues. The CDR3: CASSQDRGGEQFF. CDR3 DNA sequence: TGTGCCAGCAGTCAGGACAGGGGCGGTGAGCAGTTCTTC.

This clonotype has only a few counts. The J gene is TRBJ2-3, the V gene TRBV29-1, with 7 bases lining up with TRBD2. CDR1 and CDR2 from the germline V gene are SQVTM and ANQGSEA. The CDR3 has 16 amino acids. J gave up 4 bases and V 7 bases, and 17 bases lay outside the gene matches. This CDR3 is CSGGGIYTPEADTQYF. As DNA, the CDR3 is TGCAGCGGGGGGGGAATATACACCCCAGAGGCAGATACGCAGTATTTT.

This clonotype has a count of ten or more. The V call is TRBV5-1, the J call TRBJ2-3; D is unresolved. Germline loops: CDR1 SGHRS, CDR2 YFSETQ. V was trimmed by 4 bases and J by 1 base, leaving 7 bases between them. The CDR3 is made up of 13 amino acids. Here the CDR3 reads CASSVQGTDTQYF. CDR3 DNA: TGCGCCAGCAGCGTGCAGGGCACAGATACGCAGTATTTT. The full variable domain, completed using reference TRBV5-1 and TRBJ2-3, is KAGVTQTPRYLIKTRGQQVTLSCSPISGHRSVSWYQQTPGQGLQFLFEYFSETQRNKGNFPGRFSGRQFSNSRSEMNVSTLELGDSALYLCASSVQGTDTQYFGPGTRLTVL.

The chain combines TRBV15 with TRBJ2-7; TRBD2 aligns across 9 bases. In germline, CDR1 is LNHNV, CDR2 YYDKDF (reference sequence). The junction had 15 bases not matched to a gene; V was cut back by 7 bases and J by 5 bases. This CDR3 has 16 amino acids. The CDR3 nucleotides read TGTGCCACCAATGGCCGCGGGGGGGGACCCGTCCACGAGCAGTACTTC. Its protein product is CATNGRGGGPVHEQYF.

The chain has TRBV4-2 and TRBJ1-2; D perhaps matches TRBD1 (5 bases). Germline V CDR1 and CDR2: LGHNA, YNFKEQ. V lost 3 bases and J 5 bases, leaving 22 bases between the germline ends. The CDR3 is made up of 17 amino acids. CDR3 loop: CASSHEPLVGGGYGYTF. The CDR3 DNA sequence: TGTGCCAGCAGCCACGAACCCCTCGTGGGGGGTGGTTATGGCTACACCTTC.